A selection of T cell receptor beta chains follows, all from one sample in a study of cytotoxic CD8 clonotypes in ibrutinib-treated CLL. The method was immunoSEQ multiplex PCR; TCRdb's version includes in-frame clones alone and lacks a portion of them. The top ten hold under 6.5% of the sample, which has tens of thousands of clones, about 82% seen once. The sample consisted of PBMCs, taken before ibrutinib treatment. These receptors came from a human donor with chronic lymphocytic leukemia. Both conserved end residues are part of each CDR3. Each record gives: V gene, J gene, CDR3 length, clone size, D gene, CDR3 DNA, CDR3 protein. D genes are given only for firm matches. Some rows mark clone size as missing; the rest say once, few, many or name a class of expanded clone.

>TRBV9|TRBJ2-1|15|NA|NA
TGTGCCAGCAGCGTAGAGTTTCTAGGGTGGGATGAGCAGTTCTTC
CASSVEFLGWDEQFF
>TRBV2|TRBJ2-1|13|NA|TRBD2
TGTGCCAGCTCCCTCCGGGAGGAAAATGAGCAGTTCTTC
CASSLREENEQFF
>TRBV9|TRBJ2-1|12|NA|NA
TGTGCCAGCAGCGGAACTAGCATTGAGCAGTTCTTC
CASSGTSIEQFF
>TRBV5-3|TRBJ1-2|17|NA|TRBD1
TGTGCCAGACTTTCCTGCCGCCCCGCCTTAAGACAGGGAGGCTACACCTTC
CARLSCRPALRQGGYTF
>TRBV5-4|TRBJ2-1|17|NA|TRBD1
TGTGCCAGCAGCGCCTTCGGGACAGGTGGGACCTACAATGAGCAGTTCTTC
CASSAFGTGGTYNEQFF
>TRBV27|TRBJ2-7|15|NA|TRBD1
TGTGCCAGCAGTAAGACCGGGACAGGAACCTACGAGCAGTACTTC
CASSKTGTGTYEQYF
>TRBV6-1|TRBJ2-6|16|NA|NA
TGTGCCAGCAGTGAATACCGACTAGCTGGGGCCAACGTCCTGACTTTC
CASSEYRLAGANVLTF
>TRBV5-1|TRBJ2-7|15|NA|NA
TGCGCCAGCCGACTGGGGGCAGGTACGGGCTACGAGCAGTACTTC
CASRLGAGTGYEQYF
>TRBV19|TRBJ2-7|15|NA|NA
TGTGCCAGTAGTATATTCGCGGGGACCTCCTACGAGCAGTACTTC
CASSIFAGTSYEQYF
>TRBV14|TRBJ2-7|14|once|TRBD1
TGTGCCAGCAGCCTCATGACAGGGGTGGGTGAGCAGTACTTC
CASSLMTGVGEQYF
>TRBV6-1|TRBJ2-7|14|few|NA
TGTGCCAGCAGTGCCACGGGACTTACCTACGAGCAGTACTTC
CASSATGLTYEQYF
>TRBV2|TRBJ2-3|12|NA|NA
TGTGCCAGCAGGGAGATCGAAGATACGCAGTATTTT
CASREIEDTQYF
>TRBV6-5|TRBJ2-1|15|NA|NA
TGTGCCAGCAGTCGGGACACTCGAATCCACAATGAGCAGTTCTTC
CASSRDTRIHNEQFF
>TRBV11-2|TRBJ2-7|17|NA|TRBD2
TGTGCCAGCAGCCAGGAGGTCCTAGCGGGAGTTTCCTACGAGCAGTACTTC
CASSQEVLAGVSYEQYF
>TRBV29-1|TRBJ2-7|14|NA|TRBD1
TGCAGCGTGCGTCTTGGACAGGCCGTCTACGAGCAGTACTTC
CSVRLGQAVYEQYF
>TRBV19|TRBJ2-7|15|NA|NA
TGTGCCAGTAGTAACCGGGACTGGGGGTGGAGAGAGCAGTACTTC
CASSNRDWGWREQYF
>TRBV28|TRBJ2-7|13|once|NA
TGTGCCAGCAGCCTCCCCAGTACCTACGAGCAGTACTTC
CASSLPSTYEQYF
>TRBV2|TRBJ2-5|13|few|TRBD1
TGTGCCAGCAGCCCGGACAGGGCTGAGACCCAGTACTTC
CASSPDRAETQYF
>TRBV7-6|TRBJ2-2|17|once|TRBD2
TGTGCCAGCAGCGGGACGGCGCTAGCGGGAGTCACCGGGGAGCTGTTTTTT
CASSGTALAGVTGELFF
>TRBV5-6|TRBJ2-1|16|NA|TRBD2
TGTGCCAGCAGCTTGGGCCGACTAGCGGGAGCCTATGAGCAGTTCTTC
CASSLGRLAGAYEQFF
>TRBV28|TRBJ1-2|14|NA|TRBD1
TGTGCCAGCAGTTTGAACAGGGGGCGAGGTGGCTACACCTTC
CASSLNRGRGGYTF
>TRBV7-6|TRBJ2-5|15|NA|NA
TGTGCCAGCAGCTTAGCGGGAGATGGTTTAGAGACCCAGTACTTC
CASSLAGDGLETQYF
>TRBV5-5|TRBJ1-2|13|NA|NA
TGTGCCAGCAGCTTGGGGGCGTACTATGGCTACACCTTC
CASSLGAYYGYTF
>TRBV29-1|TRBJ2-3|14|few|TRBD1
TGCAGCGTTGAGAAAGGGGGCTTGGCAGATACGCAGTATTTT
CSVEKGGLADTQYF
>TRBV6-5|TRBJ1-1|15|NA|NA
TGTGCCAGCAGTTTTACAGGAATGATGAACACTGAAGCTTTCTTT
CASSFTGMMNTEAFF
>TRBV7-2|TRBJ2-7|15|NA|NA
TGTGCCAGCAGCGTACCTGAGGGCATCTCCTACGAGCAGTACTTC
CASSVPEGISYEQYF
>TRBV4-1|TRBJ2-3|20|NA|TRBD1
TGCGCCAGCAGCCAAGATCGCCACGGACAGGGAGTCCCCGGAGCAGATACGCAGTATTTT
CASSQDRHGQGVPGADTQYF
>TRBV4-2|TRBJ2-7|17|NA|TRBD2
TGTGCCAGCAGCCAAACCGGACTAGCGGGAGGGGGCTACGAGCAGTACTTC
CASSQTGLAGGGYEQYF
>TRBV19|TRBJ2-7|16|NA|TRBD2
TGTGCCAGTAGTAAACCGGGACTAGCGGGAAGGTACGAGCAGTACTTC
CASSKPGLAGRYEQYF
>TRBV11-3|TRBJ2-1|15|NA|NA
TGTGCCAGCAGCTTAGGCGGGGAGGTACACAATGAGCAGTTCTTC
CASSLGGEVHNEQFF